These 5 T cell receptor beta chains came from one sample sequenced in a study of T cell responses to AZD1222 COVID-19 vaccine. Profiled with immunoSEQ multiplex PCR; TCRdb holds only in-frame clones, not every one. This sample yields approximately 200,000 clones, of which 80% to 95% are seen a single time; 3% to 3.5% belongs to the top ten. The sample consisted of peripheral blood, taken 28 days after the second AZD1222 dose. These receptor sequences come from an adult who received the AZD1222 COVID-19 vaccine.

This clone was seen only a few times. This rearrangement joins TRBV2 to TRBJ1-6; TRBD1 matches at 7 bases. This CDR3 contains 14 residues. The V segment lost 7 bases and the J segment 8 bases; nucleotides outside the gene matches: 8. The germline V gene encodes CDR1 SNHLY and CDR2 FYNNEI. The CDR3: CASKGLGGHSPLHF. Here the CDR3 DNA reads TGTGCCAGCAAAGGGCTAGGGGGCCATTCACCCCTCCACTTT.

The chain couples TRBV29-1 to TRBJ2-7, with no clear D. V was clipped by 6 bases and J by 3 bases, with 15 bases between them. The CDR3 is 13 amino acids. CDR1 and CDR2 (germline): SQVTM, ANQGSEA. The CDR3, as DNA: TGCAGCGTCGGCCCGGTTCTCGGCTACGAGCAGTACTTC. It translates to CSVGPVLGYEQYF.

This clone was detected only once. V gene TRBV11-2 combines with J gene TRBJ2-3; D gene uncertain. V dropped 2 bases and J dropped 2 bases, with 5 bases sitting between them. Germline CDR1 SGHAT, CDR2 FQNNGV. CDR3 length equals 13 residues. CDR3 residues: CASSLRVTDTQYF. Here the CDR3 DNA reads TGTGCCAGCAGCTTACGGGTCACAGATACGCAGTATTTT.

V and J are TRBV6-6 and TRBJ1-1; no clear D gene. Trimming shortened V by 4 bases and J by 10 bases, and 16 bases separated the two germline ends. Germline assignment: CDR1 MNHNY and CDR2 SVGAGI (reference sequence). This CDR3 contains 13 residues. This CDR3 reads CASSFDGSIGAFF. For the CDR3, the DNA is TGTGCCAGCAGTTTCGATGGCAGCATAGGAGCTTTCTTT.

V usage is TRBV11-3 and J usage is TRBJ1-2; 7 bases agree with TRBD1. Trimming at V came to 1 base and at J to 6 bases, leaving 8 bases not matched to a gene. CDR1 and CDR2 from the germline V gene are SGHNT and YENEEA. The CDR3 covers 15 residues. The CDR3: CASSLGFNRGDGYTF. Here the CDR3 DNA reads TGTGCCAGCAGCTTAGGTTTTAACAGGGGCGATGGCTACACCTTC.